Following are 15 T cell receptor beta chains from one sample sequenced in a study of cytomegalovirus exposure and HLA in healthy donors. Primers included in the PCR were 60 Vbeta and 13 Jbeta primers. Sequencing was performed with immunoSEQ multiplex PCR; in TCRdb, only in-frame clones are kept and a portion is missing. The sample has more than 95,000 clones; 81% are singletons. Sequenced material: PBMCs. The receptors originated from a woman younger than 45 in good health and CMV-seronegative.

The V gene is TRBV19, the J gene TRBJ2-7; 12 bases fit TRBD2. Germline CDR1 is LNHDA and CDR2 is SQIVND (reference sequence). V lost 2 bases to trimming and J lost 7 bases; unmatched junction nucleotides: 6. The CDR3 extends over 15 amino acids. The CDR3 bases are TGTGCCAGTAGTATATCGACTAGCGGGAGCGGGGAGCAGTACTTC. It specifies CASSISTSGSGEQYF.

V gene TRBV4-3 combines with J gene TRBJ2-1; D may be TRBD1 (5 bases). The CDR3 is 17 residues long. Germline CDR1 reads LGHNA; CDR2 reads YSLEER. V gave up 1 base and J gave up 0 bases, with 13 bases separating them. CDR3 sequence (DNA): TGCGCCAGCAGCCAAGTCCCAGGGCCCAGCTCCTACAATGAGCAGTTCTTC. Translating gives CASSQVPGPSSYNEQFF.

The rearrangement uses TRBV15 and TRBJ2-5; TRBD2 is a possible D gene (5 bases). The DNA matches TRBJ2-7 better at its end, which makes the J call doubtful. The CDR3 contains 13 residues. Germline-derived CDR1 and CDR2 are LNHNV and YYDKDF (reference sequence). Written as DNA, the CDR3 is TGTGCCACCAGCTTCGTCGAGGGCTACGAGCAGTACTTC. Its translation is CATSFVEGYEQYF.

The chain carries TRBV19 and TRBJ2-1, with 8 nucleotides matching TRBD1. CDR1 and CDR2 (germline): LNHDA, SQIVND (reference sequence). This CDR3 comprises 16 residues. The V segment lost 2 bases and the J segment 0 bases; nucleotides outside the gene matches: 3. CDR3 loop: CASSISGQGSYNEQFF. The CDR3, as DNA: TGTGCCAGTAGTATATCTGGACAGGGCTCCTACAATGAGCAGTTCTTC.

The gene calls are TRBV6-1 and TRBJ1-1; possible D gene TRBD1, 5 bases. The CDR3 contains 11 residues. Germline CDR1 MNHNS, CDR2 SASEGT. The V gene lost 1 base and the J gene lost 10 bases, with 7 bases spanning the gap. In DNA form, the CDR3 reads TGTGCCAGCAGTGAAGTAGGGGTAGCTTTCTTT. Protein product: CASSEVGVAFF.

The chain has TRBV7-3 and TRBJ1-4, with D perhaps TRBD1 (6 bases). Trimming took 2 bases from V and 7 from J, leaving 14 bases between them. The CDR3 is 15 residues long. Per germline, CDR1 SGHTA and CDR2 FQGTGA. CDR3 amino acids: CASSLSGGAGEKLFF. CDR3 nucleotides: TGTGCCAGCAGCTTATCTGGGGGGGCGGGTGAAAAACTGTTTTTT.

The chain has TRBV27 and TRBJ1-5, with TRBD1 matching 10 bases. The CDR3 loop spans 15 amino acids. V lost 5 bases, J lost 7 bases, and 8 bases stayed unmatched. Germline lookup yields CDR1 MNHEY and CDR2 SMNVEV (reference sequence). CDR3 nucleotides: TGTGCCAGCAGTGTCGACAGGGGGCATGGCCAGCCCCAGCATTTT. Encoded protein: CASSVDRGHGQPQHF.

This chain uses TRBV4-3 with TRBJ2-1; the match to TRBD2 covers 8 bases. The junction had 5 bases not matched to a gene; V was cut back by 0 bases and J by 7 bases. Germline values: CDR1 LGHNA, CDR2 YSLEER. This CDR3 is built from 15 residues. The CDR3 region has the DNA TGCGCCAGCAGCCAAGAAGGGACGGGGGGGAATGAGCAGTTCTTC. This gives the protein CASSQEGTGGNEQFF.

The rearrangement uses TRBV18 and TRBJ2-1; 10 nucleotides agree with TRBD2. CDR1 is KGHSH, CDR2 LQKENI, per germline. This CDR3 is built from 15 residues. With V trimmed by 4 bases and J by 7 bases, 7 bases remained unmatched. CDR3 nucleotide sequence: TGTGCCAGCTCACTGGCTAGCGGGAGAGTAAATGAGCAGTTCTTC. This translates into CASSLASGRVNEQFF.

The rearrangement links TRBV5-1 to TRBJ2-1; 10 bases map to TRBD2. Germline loops: CDR1 SGHRS, CDR2 YFSETQ. V gave up 0 bases and J gave up 6 bases; unmatched junction bases: 6. The CDR3 runs 16 residues. The CDR3 nucleotides are TGCGCCAGCAGCTTGGAAAGCGGGAGGGCGAGCAATGAGCAGTTCTTC. Amino acid sequence: CASSLESGRASNEQFF. Full variable domain (outside the CDR3, taken from reference TRBV5-1 and TRBJ2-1): KAGVTQTPRYLIKTRGQQVTLSCSPISGHRSVSWYQQTPGQGLQFLFEYFSETQRNKGNFPGRFSGRQFSNSRSEMNVSTLELGDSALYLCASSLESGRASNEQFFGPGTRLTVL.

The rearrangement uses TRBV5-6 and TRBJ1-5; D not resolved. The CDR3 has 14 amino acids. Germline-derived CDR1 and CDR2 are SGHDT and YYEEEE. Trimming cost V 0 bases and J 3 bases, with 7 bases left between them. The CDR3 is CASSLDSSNQPQHF. The CDR3 DNA reads TGTGCCAGCAGCTTGGACAGCTCCAATCAGCCCCAGCATTTT. Supplemented by reference TRBV5-6 and TRBJ1-5, the full variable domain reads DAGVTQSPTHLIKTRGQQVTLRCSPKSGHDTVSWYQQALGQGPQFIFQYYEEEERQRGNFPDRFSGHQFPNYSSELNVNALLLGDSALYLCASSLDSSNQPQHFGDGTRLSIL.

This chain uses TRBV9 with TRBJ2-4; maybe TRBD2 (5 bases). Germline CDR1 and CDR2: SGDLS and YYNGEE. Trimming stripped 1 base from V and 8 bases from J, with 7 bases between. The CDR3 runs to 12 residues. CDR3 sequence (DNA): TGTGCCAGCAGCGTACAGGAGGACATTCAGTACTTC. Translating gives CASSVQEDIQYF. Supplemented by reference TRBV9 and TRBJ2-4, the full variable domain reads DSGVTQTPKHLITATGQRVTLRCSPRSGDLSVYWYQQSLDQGLQFLIQYYNGEERAKGNILERFSAQQFPDLHSELNLSSLELGDSALYFCASSVQEDIQYFGAGTRLSVL.

The chain carries TRBV6-5 and TRBJ1-1; the match to TRBD1 covers 7 bases. Trimming cost V 0 bases and J 0 bases; bases outside gene matches: 4. This CDR3 region has 16 residues. Germline CDR1 MNHEY, CDR2 SVGAGI. This chain's CDR3 is CASSYSTGLMNTEAFF. CDR3 DNA: TGTGCCAGCAGTTACTCGACAGGGCTCATGAACACTGAAGCTTTCTTT.

The chain recombines TRBV7-2 with TRBJ2-5; 11 bases align to TRBD2. The J call may be faulty, since TRBJ2-7 better matches the DNA end. The CDR3 covers 15 residues. The germline V gene has CDR1 SGHTA and CDR2 FQGNSA. The CDR3 protein is CASSLELAGASEQYF. CDR3 nucleotide sequence: TGTGCCAGCAGCTTAGAACTAGCGGGAGCCAGCGAGCAGTACTTC.

This clone came up once. J is TRBJ2-5 and V is TRBV5-1; TRBD1 aligns across 9 bases. The DNA end is more similar to TRBJ2-7, so the J call may be wrong. CDR3 length: 15 amino acids. Germline CDR1 and CDR2: SGHRS and YFSETQ. CDR3 sequence (DNA): TGCGCCAGCAGCTTTTTGGACAGGGGAACCTACGAGCAGTACTTC. The encoded protein is CASSFLDRGTYEQYF.